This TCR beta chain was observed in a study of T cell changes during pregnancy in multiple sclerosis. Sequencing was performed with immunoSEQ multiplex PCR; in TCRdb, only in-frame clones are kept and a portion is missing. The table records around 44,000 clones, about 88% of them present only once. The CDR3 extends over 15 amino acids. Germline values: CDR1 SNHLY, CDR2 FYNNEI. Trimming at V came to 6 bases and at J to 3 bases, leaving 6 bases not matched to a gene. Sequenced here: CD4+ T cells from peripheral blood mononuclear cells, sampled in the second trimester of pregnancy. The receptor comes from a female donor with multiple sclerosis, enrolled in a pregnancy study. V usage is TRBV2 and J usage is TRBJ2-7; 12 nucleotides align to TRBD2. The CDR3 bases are TGTGCCAGCAGGCGGACTAGCGGGAAGGGCTACGAGCAGTACTTC. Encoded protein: CASRRTSGKGYEQYF.